Given below is one T cell receptor beta chain in context. What antigen it recognizes has not been identified. No quality values exist for individual bases; no much larger clone is one base distant. To demonstrate the VDJtools post-analysis software, the study profiled TCR beta repertoires from the peripheral blood of 10 to 15 young patients with multiple sclerosis. Multiple sclerosis patients were children and adolescents aged roughly 6 to 16 years. Libraries came from PCR. TCRdb lists the instrument as Illumina HiSeq 2500. To reduce PCR and sequencing biases, unique molecular identifiers were incorporated into the TCR beta cDNA libraries. Approximately 500,000 cDNA molecules were obtained for every 1 to 10 million input T cells, so each molecule roughly corresponded to one T cell. The patient libraries were prepared and sequenced using the same protocol as the earlier healthy control dataset. Samples belonging to the same batch were prepared together, multiplexed and sequenced on a shared HiSeq lane. As for the authors' bioinformatics: Raw barcoded reads were processed with MIGEC, discarding single-read molecular identifier groups before consensus assembly and CDR3 extraction. Clonotype tables were post-analysed with VDJtools, normalizing diversity by down-sampling all datasets to the smallest sample size. In repertoire overlap clustering, CDR3 amino acid sequences, but not nucleotide sequences, were matched to correct batch-related cross-sample contamination. In TCRdb, the public reads were trimmed at Q25 with fastp and aligned with MiXCR, with productive beta chains retained. Identical CDR3 protein sequences are pooled into one entry, listed with their most common genes and DNA. These V and J calls originate from TCRdb's pipeline instead of the authors' own analysis. The sample includes around 500,000 distinct CDR3 sequences, with roughly 34% observed a single time. The leading ten clones occupy about 6% of the sample.

The sample is drawn from a study of post-analysis software for immune sequencing data (dated by TCRdb to 2013 to 2016). Looking at the study overall: The recorded disease courses included relapsing-remitting, secondary progressive and progressive-relapsing multiple sclerosis, and some patients had no subtype annotation. Patient repertoires were compared against some twelve previously published healthy control repertoires from donors aged roughly 6 to 28 years. A subset of samples was prepared in parallel using single-end sample barcoding, then pooled and co-amplified after Illumina adapter ligation. Summary of the overall study and its limitations: Direct clustering with F measure revealed strong co-clustering of samples prepared in the same batch, which led to a batch-effect correction. Roughly 5 TRBV segments, including TRBV5-6, TRBV5-1 and TRBV20-1, were significantly more frequent in patients than controls. The control group was slightly older than the multiple sclerosis patient group. Multiple sclerosis patients had significantly lower normalized Chao1 diversity than controls, a result that suggests substantial peripheral T-cell clonal expansion.

For CDR1 and CDR2, the germline V gene lists SGHVS and FNYEAQ. The CDR3 starts with the cysteine, ends with the phenylalanine, and has 17 residues. Only the CDR3 portion is preserved as DNA: 51 bases, with reading frame beginning at the first base. Germline trimming: 5 bases from V, 4 bases from J; junction bases outside gene matches: 15. The receptor's source is a girl aged 2-17 years with multiple sclerosis. The sequence joins TRBV7-6 to TRBJ1-1, with TRBD1 matching 8 junction bases. The sequenced sample was blood. In nucleotide form, the sequence is TGTGCCAGCAGCGCCGGGACAGGAGACCTGAGTGGCACTGAAGCTTTCTTT. Translation gives CASSAGTGDLSGTEAFF.